A selection of T cell receptor beta chains follows, all from one sample in a study of blood T cells in healthy people across ages. TCRdb called the 5' RACE reads again in MiXCR, with one record for every CDR3 protein. The table has roughly 680,000 distinct CDR3 sequences, about half seen once. Sequencing was done on a sample of blood. The receptors stem from a woman aged 60-70 years in good health. Both conserved end residues are part of each CDR3. Each record gives: V gene, J gene, CDR3 protein.

>TRBV6-4|TRBJ2-1
CASSVTGGYEQFF
>TRBV28|TRBJ2-2
CASSIYGRGETGELFF
>TRBV20-1|TRBJ1-5
CSAKEGGNGNQPQHF
>TRBV5-1|TRBJ2-7
CASMGGTGGSYEQYF
>TRBV28|TRBJ2-5
CASSSPLAGQYQETQYF
>TRBV4-2|TRBJ2-3
CACSQAGVADTQYF
>TRBV11-2|TRBJ2-1
CASSFRLAGSSYNEQFF
>TRBV29-1|TRBJ1-1
CSVRIGGTAEAFF
>TRBV4-2|TRBJ2-1
CASSQDTGGNEQFF
>TRBV3-1|TRBJ2-3
CASSFGTWTTDTQYF
>TRBV2|TRBJ1-5
CASSTGTASNQPQHF
>TRBV7-2|TRBJ2-1
CASSLLGAYNEQFF
>TRBV7-9|TRBJ1-1
CASSLDPRTMNTEAFF
>TRBV29-1|TRBJ1-1
CSVGGTNTEAFF
>TRBV11-2|TRBJ1-1
CASSLLGGAGNTEAFF
>TRBV2|TRBJ2-7
CASSQDRGLYEQYF
>TRBV12-3/TRBV12-4|TRBJ2-7
CASSSTYLGTGDTYEQYF
>TRBV6-5|TRBJ2-7
CASSYVGFSTYEQYF
>TRBV2|TRBJ2-1
CAGSVEGRNEQFF
>TRBV15|TRBJ2-7
CATSRLGSGSSYEQYF
>TRBV7-2|TRBJ2-3
CASSALADTQYF
>TRBV9|TRBJ1-1
CASSARWNTEAFF
>TRBV4-2|TRBJ2-5
CASSQGLAGAGPSNEQYF
>TRBV28|TRBJ2-1
CASSSQRAKRSNEQFF
>TRBV6-1|TRBJ1-3
CASSDRDRGSVNTIYF
>TRBV3-1|TRBJ2-7
CASSPPRGAEQYF
>TRBV20-1|.
CSASGLAGGPSSYNEQYF
>TRBV20-1|TRBJ1-2
CSVLSPGQGNYGYTF
>TRBV7-2|TRBJ2-1
CASSKLAGDWEQFF
>TRBV25-1|.
CASRGLAGDHEQYF
>TRBV3-1|TRBJ2-5
CASSHPLGSETQYF
>TRBV5-1|TRBJ2-5
CASSLAGTGDETQYF
>TRBV2|TRBJ2-5
CASSGGNRQETQYF
>TRBV5-1|TRBJ2-3
CASSSGEFTDTQYF
>TRBV4-3|TRBJ2-3
CASSQERTSGSLRDTQYF
>TRBV4-3|TRBJ2-5
CASSQDGREAKYF
>TRBV10-3|TRBJ2-1
CAISRQGSTYNEQFF
>TRBV25-1|TRBJ1-2
CASGEIGGTELYGYTF
>TRBV7-2|TRBJ2-7
CASSQGTGAYEQYF
>TRBV5-1|TRBJ2-3
CASSPRPPTDTQYF
>TRBV7-2|TRBJ2-1
CASSLVKTGPRRQFF
>TRBV5-1|TRBJ1-2
CASSLGGGGNYGYTF
>TRBV12-3/TRBV12-4|TRBJ2-7
CASSFRPGGKYF